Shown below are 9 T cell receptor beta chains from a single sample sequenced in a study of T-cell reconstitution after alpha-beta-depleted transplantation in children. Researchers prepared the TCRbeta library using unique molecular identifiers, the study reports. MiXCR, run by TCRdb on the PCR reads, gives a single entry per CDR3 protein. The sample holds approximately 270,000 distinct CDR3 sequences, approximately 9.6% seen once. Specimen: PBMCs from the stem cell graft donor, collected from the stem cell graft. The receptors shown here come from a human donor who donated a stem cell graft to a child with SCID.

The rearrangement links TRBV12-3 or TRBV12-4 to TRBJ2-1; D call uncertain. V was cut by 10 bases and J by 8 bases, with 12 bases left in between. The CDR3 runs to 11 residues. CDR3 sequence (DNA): TGTGCCAAATCTAGGGTTTATGAGCAGTTCTTC. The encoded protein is CAKSRVYEQFF.

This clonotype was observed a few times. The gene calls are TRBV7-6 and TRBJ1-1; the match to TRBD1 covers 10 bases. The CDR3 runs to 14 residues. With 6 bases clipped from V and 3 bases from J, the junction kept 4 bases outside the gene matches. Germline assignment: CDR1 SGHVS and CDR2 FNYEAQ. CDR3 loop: CASSRQGADTEAFF. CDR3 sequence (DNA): TGTGCCAGCAGTAGACAGGGGGCGGACACTGAAGCTTTCTTT.

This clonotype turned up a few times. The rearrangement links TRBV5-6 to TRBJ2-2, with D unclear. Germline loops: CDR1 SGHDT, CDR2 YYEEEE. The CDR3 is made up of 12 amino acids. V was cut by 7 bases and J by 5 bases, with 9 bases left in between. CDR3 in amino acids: CASPRRTGELFF. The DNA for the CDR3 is TGTGCCAGCCCCCGGCGGACCGGGGAGCTGTTTTTT.

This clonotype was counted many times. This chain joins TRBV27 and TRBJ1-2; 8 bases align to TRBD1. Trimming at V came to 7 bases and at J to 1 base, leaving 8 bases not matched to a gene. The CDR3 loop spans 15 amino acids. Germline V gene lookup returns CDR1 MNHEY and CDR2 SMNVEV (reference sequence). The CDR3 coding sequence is TGTGCCAGCACCAGGACAGGGTCGGTTAACTATGGCTACACCTTC. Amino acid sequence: CASTRTGSVNYGYTF.

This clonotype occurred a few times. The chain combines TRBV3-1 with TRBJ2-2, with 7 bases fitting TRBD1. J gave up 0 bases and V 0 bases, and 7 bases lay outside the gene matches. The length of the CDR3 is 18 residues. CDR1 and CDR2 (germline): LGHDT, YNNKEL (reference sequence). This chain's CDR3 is CASSQEGTELSNTGELFF. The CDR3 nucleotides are TGTGCCAGCAGCCAAGAAGGGACAGAACTTTCGAACACCGGGGAGCTGTTTTTT.

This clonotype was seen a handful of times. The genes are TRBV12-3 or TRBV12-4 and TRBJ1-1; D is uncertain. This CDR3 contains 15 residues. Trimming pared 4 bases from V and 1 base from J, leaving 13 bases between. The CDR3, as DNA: TGTGCCAGCAGTTCCGTTCCCAGTCGGAACACTGAAGCTTTCTTT. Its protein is CASSSVPSRNTEAFF.

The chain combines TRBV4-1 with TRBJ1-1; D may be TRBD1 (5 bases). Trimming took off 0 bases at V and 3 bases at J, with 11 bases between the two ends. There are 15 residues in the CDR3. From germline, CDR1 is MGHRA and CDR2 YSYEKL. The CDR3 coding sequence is TGCGCCAGCAGCCAAGATCAAGCAGGGTACACTGAAGCTTTCTTT. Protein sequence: CASSQDQAGYTEAFF.

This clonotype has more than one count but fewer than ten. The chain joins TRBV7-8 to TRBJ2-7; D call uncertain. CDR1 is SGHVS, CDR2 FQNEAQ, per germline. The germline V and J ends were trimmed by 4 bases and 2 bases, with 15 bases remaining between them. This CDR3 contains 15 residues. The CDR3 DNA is TGTGCCAGCAGCTCCGTTGGGAAAGCAGCCTACGAGCAGTACTTC. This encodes CASSSVGKAAYEQYF.

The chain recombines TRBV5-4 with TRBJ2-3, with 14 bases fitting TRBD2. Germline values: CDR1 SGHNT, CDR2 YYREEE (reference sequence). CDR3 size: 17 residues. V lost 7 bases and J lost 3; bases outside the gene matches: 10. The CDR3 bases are TGTGCCAGCGGCCCTGGGACTAGCGGGGGAACTACAGATACGCAGTATTTT. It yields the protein CASGPGTSGGTTDTQYF.